This TCR beta chain was captured by sequencing in a study of control samples from healthy donors and cancer patients (TCRdb year 2020). Concerning this clone itself: Its antigen specificity is not known. Qualities for individual bases were not recorded, and no much larger clone is one base off.

Libraries were made using the immunoSEQ multiplex PCR assay. In its TCRdb copy, this immuneACCESS table keeps in-frame sequences only and misses some clones. Where compared with another copy, unresolved V genes explain less than half of these, and the others have no known cause. Within this sample are about 76,000 clones, with about 89% of them counted one time only. 9.5% of the sample goes to the ten largest clones. V and J are trimmed by 5 bases and 3 bases, and the gene matches miss 7 bases of the junction. The CDR3 contains 17 residues, cysteine and phenylalanine counted. Of all the DNA, just the CDR3 is kept, 51 bases in frame from base 1. As encoded in the germline V gene, CDR1 is LGHNT while CDR2 is FRNRAP.

Sequencing was performed on PBMCs. Here the chain combines TRBV12-5 and TRBJ1-4; 12 junctional bases match TRBD1. This TCR derives from a woman aged 45-60 years with colorectal cancer. The CDR3 region: CASGRGTGGAANEKLFF. In nucleotide form, the sequence is TGTGCTAGTGGTCGAGGGACAGGGGGCGCAGCTAATGAAAAACTGTTTTTT.